This entry describes one TCR beta chain. Its antigen remains unknown. Making use of molecular barcodes, quantitative 5'-RACE generated TCR beta libraries. Using its own MiXCR run on the 5' RACE reads, TCRdb lists one record per CDR3 protein. In the table there are some 140,000 distinct CDR3 sequences, about 8% of which are singletons. The CDR3 spans 15 residues. Looked up from germline, CDR1 is KGHDR and CDR2 is SFDVKD. The ends lost 4 bases at V and 2 bases at J; junction bases unmatched: 4. This specimen comes from a study of CD8 T cells in ankylosing spondylitis. Findings of the study overall: The clones that were linked to disease were reported to be significantly enriched in matched synovial fluid samples from ankylosing spondylitis patients. Earlier work had already found some motif variants in reactive arthritis synovial fluid and blood. For ankylosing spondylitis blood, a TCR beta motif of under 10 highly homologous variants appeared characteristic.

The receptor was isolated from a male donor with ankylosing spondylitis. Input material: synovial fluid, either unsorted or a sorted T cell fraction (not recorded which). This chain uses TRBV24-1 with TRBJ1-3; 7 bases line up with TRBD1. The CDR3 protein is CATSDPTGAGNTIYF. The DNA of the CDR3 is TGTGCCACCAGTGACCCAACAGGGGCTGGAAACACCATATATTTT.